The 21 T cell receptor beta chains given below trace back to one sample, sequenced in a study of T cell responses to AZD1222 COVID-19 vaccine. The repertoire was sequenced with immunoSEQ multiplex PCR; TCRdb's copy has only in-frame clones and lacks some. The table lists approximately 140,000 clones, under 95% of them singletons, with around 5.1% in the top ten. Sequences were derived from peripheral blood, sampled on day 0 of AZD1222 vaccination. The receptors shown here come from an adult in good health.

V is TRBV7-6 and J is TRBJ1-5, with a possible D match to TRBD1 (5 bases). The CDR3 totals 14 residues. Trimming cost V 4 bases and J 5 bases, with 12 bases left between them. CDR1 and CDR2 (germline): SGHVS, FNYEAQ. The CDR3 bases are TGTGCCAGCAGCTCCTCGGGGGGGGATCAGCCCCAGCATTTT. Translation: CASSSSGGDQPQHF. Based on the CDR3 plus reference TRBV7-6 and TRBJ1-5, the full variable domain is GAGVSQSPRYKVTKRGQDVALRCDPISGHVSLYWYRQALGQGPEFLTYFNYEAQQDKSGLPNDRFSAERPEGSISTLTIQRTEQRDSAMYRCASSSSGGDQPQHFGDGTRLSIL.

Of note for this clone: Other DNA sequences in this sample translate to the same CDR3. The chain combines TRBV10-2 with TRBJ2-5; 8 bases are shared with TRBD2. The CDR3 sequence is 14 residues long. In germline, CDR1 is WSHSY, CDR2 SAAADI. The ends lost 3 bases at V and 4 bases at J; junction bases unmatched: 4. The CDR3 DNA reads TGCGCCAGCAGTGAAACGGGGGGGCGAGAGACCCAGTACTTC. It specifies CASSETGGRETQYF.

The chain recombines TRBV4-3 with TRBJ2-5, with 9 bases matching TRBD1. Germline CDR1 LGHNA, CDR2 YSLEER. With 3 bases clipped from V and 4 bases from J, the junction kept 6 bases outside the gene matches. The CDR3 contains 15 residues. The CDR3 is CASSQDTGGGETQYF. CDR3 bases: TGCGCCAGCAGCCAGGATACAGGGGGCGGAGAGACCCAGTACTTC.

V gene TRBV12-3 or TRBV12-4 combines with J gene TRBJ2-5, with 7 bases lining up with TRBD1. CDR3 length: 13 residues. V lost 5 bases to trimming and J lost 5 bases; unmatched junction nucleotides: 5. The CDR3 loop is CASSEQGRETQYF. The CDR3 DNA reads TGTGCCAGCAGTGAACAGGGGCGGGAGACCCAGTACTTC.

This clone was observed a handful of times. This chain uses TRBV27 with TRBJ2-7; unclear D gene. V shed 8 bases and J shed 2 bases, with 16 bases lying between them. The germline V gene encodes CDR1 MNHEY and CDR2 SMNVEV (reference sequence). CDR3 length: 14 amino acids. The CDR3 DNA is TGTGCCAGCTCCCCCAACGGCTCCCCCTACGAGCAGTACTTC. It specifies CASSPNGSPYEQYF.

V usage is TRBV12-3 or TRBV12-4 and J usage is TRBJ2-1; TRBD1 matches at 8 bases. With 4 bases clipped from V and 6 bases from J, the junction kept 2 bases outside the gene matches. This CDR3 has 13 residues. The CDR3 DNA follows: TGTGCCAGCAGTTCGGACAGGGTCAATGAGCAGTTCTTC. It specifies CASSSDRVNEQFF.

The V call is TRBV9, the J call TRBJ2-2; 7 bases are shared with TRBD2. The germline V gene encodes CDR1 SGDLS and CDR2 YYNGEE. The V and J ends lost 6 bases and 1 base, in that order; junction bases with no gene match: 3. This CDR3 has 14 residues. DNA for the CDR3: TGTGCCAGCAAAAGCGGGGAGAACACCGGGGAGCTGTTTTTT. It yields the protein CASKSGENTGELFF.

The chain links TRBV21-1 to TRBJ2-3; the table gives TRBD2 as D, unverified against the DNA. TRBV21-1 is a pseudogene locus. The CDR3 loop spans 21 amino acids. In DNA form, the CDR3 reads TGTGCCAGCAGCAAAAAGGGACTAGCGGGAGAGAGTGGGCATAGCACAGATACGCAGTATTTT. Translating it yields CASSKKGLAGESGHSTDTQYF.

This sequence joins TRBV4-3 and TRBJ1-4; D gene unclear. CDR3 length equals 15 residues. Trimming stripped 2 bases from V and 2 bases from J, with 9 bases between. The V gene's germline CDR1 is LGHNA and CDR2 YSLEER. For the CDR3, the DNA is TGCGCCAGCAGCCAAAATTCCGCGACTAATGAAAAACTGTTTTTT. Its protein product is CASSQNSATNEKLFF.

CDR3 residues: CASSFVRDRLGGEKLFF. CDR3 sequence (DNA): TGTGCCAGCAGTTTCGTCCGGGACAGGTTAGGAGGGGAAAAACTGTTTTTT. This chain connects TRBV28 to TRBJ1-4, with TRBD1 matching 8 bases. In germline, CDR1 is MDHEN, CDR2 SYDVKM. This CDR3 spans 17 amino acids. After removal of 3 bases from V and 8 bases from J, the junction contained 14 bases not matched to a gene.

In its sample, this clone was seen a few times. The CDR3 sequence: CASSLWDRGQQEQYF. For the CDR3, the DNA is TGCGCCAGCAGCTTGTGGGACAGGGGGCAACAGGAGCAGTACTTC. The J gene is TRBJ2-7, the V gene TRBV5-1; TRBD1 matches at 12 bases. The CDR3 has 15 amino acids. Germline V CDR1 and CDR2: SGHRS, YFSETQ. Trimming cost V 1 base and J 7 bases; bases outside gene matches: 6.

This sequence joins TRBV20-1 and TRBJ2-1; D could derive from TRBD1 or TRBD2 (5 bases each). Germline CDR1 DFQATT, CDR2 SNEGSKA (reference sequence). The CDR3 consists of 14 residues. The V gene lost 3 bases and the J gene lost 2 bases, with 11 bases spanning the gap. CDR3 DNA sequence: TGCAGTGCTAGTTCTGGGGACCCCTACAATGAGCAGTTCTTC. Amino acid sequence: CSASSGDPYNEQFF.

The rearrangement links TRBV18 to TRBJ1-1, with D unclear. CDR1 and CDR2 from the germline V gene are KGHSH and LQKENI. The CDR3 totals 14 residues. V was clipped by 6 bases and J by 1 base, with 12 bases between them. The CDR3 loop is CASSPIRENTEAFF. CDR3 nucleotides: TGTGCCAGCTCGCCGATAAGGGAGAACACTGAAGCTTTCTTT.

The CDR3 nucleotides are TGTGCCAGCAGCCCCCCCGGACAGTCGTATGAAAAACTGTTTTTT. Translating gives CASSPPGQSYEKLFF. This chain links TRBV3-1 (or the pseudogene TRBV3-2) with TRBJ1-4; tentative D call: TRBD1 (6 bases). Germline lookup yields CDR1 LGHDT and CDR2 YNNKEL (reference sequence). V gave up 4 bases and J gave up 6 bases, with 15 bases separating them. The CDR3 is 15 amino acids.

The chain has TRBV6-5 and TRBJ1-1; D remains unclear. Per germline, CDR1 MNHEY and CDR2 SVGAGI. Between the trimmed V and J ends, which lost 6 bases and 1 base, there was a span of 12 bases. The CDR3 has 14 residues. The CDR3 sequence is CASSSRGRNTEAFF. CDR3 nucleotide sequence: TGTGCCAGCAGCTCTCGTGGGAGGAACACTGAAGCTTTCTTT.

The CDR3 region has the DNA TGTGCCAGTAGTATCGGCAATAAGGGGTCTCCTGTCTATGGCTACACCTTC. This encodes CASSIGNKGSPVYGYTF. The chain joins TRBV19 to TRBJ1-2; weak D call: TRBD1 (5 bases). V was pared by 3 bases and J by 4 bases, with 21 bases between. The CDR3 is made up of 17 amino acids. Germline V CDR1 and CDR2: LNHDA, SQIVND (reference sequence).

This sequence joins TRBV5-4 and TRBJ1-2; D is uncertain. Trimming left V 7 bases short and J 4 bases short, with 11 bases between. The CDR3 totals 12 residues. Germline V gene sequence: CDR1 SGHNT, CDR2 YYREEE (reference sequence). As DNA, the CDR3 is TGTGCCAGCGGGTCCGGGATCTATGGCTACACCTTC. Its protein is CASGSGIYGYTF.

This clone was recorded once. This sequence joins TRBV5-1 and TRBJ2-3; 15 bases map to TRBD2. There are 17 residues in the CDR3. The V and J ends lost 4 bases and 5 bases, in that order; junction bases with no gene match: 8. Per germline, CDR1 SGHRS and CDR2 YFSETQ. The CDR3 nucleotides read TGCGCCAGCAGCAACCGGCCGGGACTAGCGGGGGGAGATACGCAGTATTTT. Protein product: CASSNRPGLAGGDTQYF.

This chain connects TRBV4-3 to TRBJ1-1; D not resolved. The CDR3 runs 13 residues. From germline, CDR1 is LGHNA and CDR2 YSLEER. V lost 0 bases, J lost 9 bases, and 11 bases lay in between. CDR3 DNA: TGCGCCAGCAGCCAAGATTCGGGATCGAAAGCTTTCTTT. As protein: CASSQDSGSKAFF.

The V call is TRBV20-1, the J call TRBJ1-5; tentatively, D is TRBD1 (5 bases). Germline V gene lookup returns CDR1 DFQATT and CDR2 SNEGSKA (reference sequence). Between the trimmed V and J ends, which lost 3 bases and 0 bases, there was a span of 15 bases. The CDR3 sequence is 16 residues long. CDR3 region: CSASVGDFVSNQPQHF. CDR3 DNA sequence: TGCAGTGCTAGTGTGGGGGATTTCGTTAGCAATCAGCCCCAGCATTTT.

J is TRBJ1-1 and V is TRBV12-3 or TRBV12-4, with TRBD1 as a possible D gene (6 bases). Deletions cut 2 bases from V and 7 bases from J, with 11 bases between. The CDR3 spans 13 residues. CDR3 amino acids: CASSLRRQVEAFF. CDR3 DNA sequence: TGTGCCAGCAGTTTACGCCGACAGGTTGAAGCTTTCTTT.